The clone carrying this TCR beta chain was counted at least ten times. Construction of the TCRbeta library involved unique molecular identifiers. MiXCR, run by TCRdb on the PCR reads, gives a single entry per CDR3 protein. The profile shows hundreds of thousands of distinct CDR3 sequences, approximately 10% of them singletons. Germline CDR1 SGHDT, CDR2 YYEEEE. The CDR3 covers 14 residues. V was clipped by 2 bases and J by 3 bases; unmatched bases: 2. This entry belongs to a study of T-cell reconstitution after alpha-beta-depleted transplantation in children. The origin of this receptor is a human donor who donated a stem cell graft to a child with acute myeloid leukemia. V is TRBV5-6 and J is TRBJ2-1; 7 positions match TRBD2. Source: PBMCs from the stem cell graft donor, taken from the stem cell graft. CDR3 amino acids: CASSFWTSYNEQFF. DNA for the CDR3: TGTGCCAGCAGCTTTTGGACTAGCTACAATGAGCAGTTCTTC.